Below, one T cell receptor (beta chain) is given with its context. This sample was taken from a study of T cell clonotyping in hematopoietic cell transplantation. Between the trimmed V and J ends, which lost 2 bases and 0 bases, there was a span of 4 bases. Germline values: CDR1 SGHVS, CDR2 FNYEAQ. This CDR3 region has 14 residues. Time point denoted: recipient sample about 28 days before transplant, after cytoreduction. Recipient blood drawn about 28 days pretransplant and days 30, 100, 180 after. Sequenced by immunoSEQ multiplex PCR; TCRdb stores in-frame clones only, minus some. The sample includes roughly 10,000 clones, 92% of them seen just once.

The material was peripheral blood mononuclear cells, obtained before stem cell transplant. The receptor was isolated from a woman in her thirties or forties with acute myeloid leukemia. Some clones in this sample may be carry-over from other donors' samples. This chain joins TRBV7-6 and TRBJ2-2; D ambiguous. CDR3 bases: TGTGCCAGCAGCTTAATCTCGAACACCGGGGAGCTGTTTTTT. Translation: CASSLISNTGELFF. Full variable domain (outside the CDR3, taken from reference TRBV7-6 and TRBJ2-2): GAGVSQSPRYKVTKRGQDVALRCDPISGHVSLYWYRQALGQGPEFLTYFNYEAQQDKSGLPNDRFSAERPEGSISTLTIQRTEQRDSAMYRCASSLISNTGELFFGEGSRLTVL.